The rows below give T cell receptor beta chains drawn from one sample of a study of T-cell memory formation after mild COVID-19. Each CDR3 protein is one row after TCRdb ran MiXCR on the 5' RACE reads. The data hold about 140,000 distinct CDR3 sequences, with about 14% observed a single time. Material: PBMCs or a T cell subset sorted from them (not recorded which). These receptors all come from an adult woman who had mild COVID-19 (a few samples of this study predate the infection). Cell type and time point are not known. Each CDR3 is given with its conserved first and last residue. The order of the fields is J gene, V gene, clone size, D gene, CDR3 protein, CDR3 DNA. The D gene is left open where the match is weak. Where a row states a size, it is once, few, many or the class of an expanded clone; other rows omit it.

TRBJ2-7 TRBV4-2 - - CASSHSKVIATHEQYF TGTGCCAGCAGCCACTCGAAGGTAATAGCTACCCACGAGCAGTACTTC
TRBJ2-1 TRBV19 few - CASRRQDLSYNEQFF TGTGCCAGTCGCAGACAGGACCTATCCTACAATGAGCAGTTCTTC
TRBJ1-1 TRBV3-1 few - CASSPYMNTEAFF TGTGCCAGCAGCCCCTACATGAACACTGAAGCTTTCTTT
TRBJ2-1 TRBV11-3 many TRBD2 CASSARLAGRNEQFF TGTGCCAGCAGCGCAAGACTAGCGGGAAGGAATGAGCAGTTCTTC
TRBJ1-1 TRBV3-1 - - CASSPSGVGRGLGTEAFF TGTGCCAGCAGCCCTAGTGGAGTTGGGCGGGGGTTAGGAACTGAAGCTTTCTTT
TRBJ2-1 TRBV12-3/TRBV12-4 - TRBD2 CASSLQRGYNEQFF TGTGCCAGCAGTTTACAGCGGGGATACAATGAGCAGTTCTTC
TRBJ2-7 TRBV5-1 - TRBD2 CASRNGGGTEQYF TGCGCCAGCAGGAACGGCGGGGGTACCGAGCAGTACTTC
TRBJ2-5 TRBV6-6 few TRBD1 CASSYSGQGLETQYF TGTGCCAGCAGTTACTCGGGACAGGGCCTCGAGACCCAGTACTTC
TRBJ1-1 TRBV20-1 few - CSARDDRKSTEAFF TGCAGTGCTAGAGATGACAGGAAGAGCACTGAAGCTTTCTTT
TRBJ2-5 TRBV24-1 - TRBD1 CATPRPVQGLCETQYF TGTGCCACCCCTCGACCTGTACAGGGGCTGTGTGAGACCCAGTACTTC
TRBJ2-7 TRBV20-1 many - CSAPWVGYEQYF TGCAGTGCTCCCTGGGTTGGGTACGAGCAGTACTTC
TRBJ2-7 TRBV7-8 - TRBD2 CASSSSGTAYEQYF TGTGCCAGCAGCTCTAGCGGGACAGCCTACGAGCAGTACTTC
TRBJ2-1 TRBV12-5 - TRBD2 CASGLGASGTYNEQFF TGTGCTAGTGGTTTGGGGGCTAGCGGGACCTACAATGAGCAGTTCTTC
TRBJ2-1 TRBV5-6 few TRBD1 CASSPTGTDGNEQFF TGTGCCAGCAGCCCTACCGGGACAGACGGCAATGAGCAGTTCTTC
TRBJ1-5 TRBV7-9 - - CASSLPNSNQPQHF TGTGCCAGCAGCTTACCGAATAGCAATCAGCCCCAGCATTTT
TRBJ1-5 TRBV6-2/TRBV6-3 few TRBD1 CASSRDRDSSNQPQHF TGTGCCAGCAGCCGGGACAGGGATAGTAGCAATCAGCCCCAGCATTTT
TRBJ2-7 TRBV10-3 few - CALGPGNEQYF TGTGCCTTGGGGCCGGGTAACGAGCAGTACTTC
TRBJ1-1 TRBV4-3 few - CASSQVAVGLNTEAFF TGCGCCAGCAGCCAAGTAGCCGTAGGGCTGAACACTGAAGCTTTCTTT
TRBJ2-3 TRBV12-3/TRBV12-4 - - CASSLPTGITDTQYF TGTGCCAGCAGTTTGCCGACAGGTATCACAGATACGCAGTATTTT
TRBJ2-7 TRBV2 - - CASSEGGSQYYEQYF TGTGCCAGCAGTGAGGGCGGATCCCAATACTACGAGCAGTACTTC
TRBJ1-2 TRBV19 few - CASLGRPYGYTF TGTGCCAGTCTCGGACGGCCCTATGGCTACACCTTC
TRBJ1-1 TRBV5-1 few TRBD1 CASSMRQGMNTEAFF TGCGCCAGCAGCATGCGACAGGGAATGAACACTGAAGCTTTCTTT
TRBJ2-2 TRBV12-3/TRBV12-4 - TRBD1 CASSLEGGGRELFF TGTGCCAGCAGTTTAGAAGGGGGCGGACGGGAGCTGTTTTTT
TRBJ1-4 TRBV28 - - CASSPPVELKLFF TGTGCCAGCAGTCCCCCCGTAGAGTTAAAACTGTTTTTT
TRBJ1-2 TRBV7-9 - - CASSSSWAEAPNYGYTF TGTGCCAGCAGCTCTAGCTGGGCGGAGGCTCCTAACTATGGCTACACCTTC
TRBJ1-2 TRBV24-1 few - CATSDPLEGAYGYTF TGTGCCACCAGTGACCCCCTGGAGGGCGCCTATGGCTACACCTTC
TRBJ1-1 TRBV2 - - CASTSGKNTEAFF TGTGCCAGCACCTCCGGGAAGAACACTGAAGCTTTCTTT
TRBJ1-1 TRBV7-9 - - CASSPSVGLWTEAFF TGTGCCAGCAGCCCGTCGGTGGGTTTGTGGACTGAAGCTTTCTTT
TRBJ2-5 TRBV12-3/TRBV12-4 few TRBD2 CASSFGSGGAGETQYF TGTGCCAGCAGTTTCGGGAGCGGGGGGGCCGGGGAGACCCAGTACTTC
TRBJ2-5 TRBV30 - - CAWSFNQETQYF TGTGCCTGGAGTTTTAACCAAGAGACCCAGTACTTC
TRBJ1-1 TRBV29-1 few - CSVEGFNTEAFF TGCAGCGTTGAAGGGTTTAACACTGAAGCTTTCTTT
TRBJ1-1 TRBV29-1 - - CSVGLGGTEAFF TGCAGCGTGGGGTTGGGAGGGACTGAAGCTTTCTTT
TRBJ1-1 TRBV9 few - CASSPGRDGDTEAFF TGTGCCAGCAGCCCAGGCAGGGATGGGGACACTGAAGCTTTCTTT
TRBJ2-7 TRBV9 - TRBD1 CASSEGDRGTYEQYF TGTGCCAGCAGCGAAGGAGACAGGGGAACCTACGAGCAGTACTTC
TRBJ2-5 TRBV7-8 few - CASSLSGGPQETQYF TGTGCCAGCAGCTTATCGGGGGGCCCTCAAGAGACCCAGTACTTC
TRBJ2-3 TRBV9 once - CASSVAPPEDTQYF TGTGCCAGCAGCGTAGCGCCGCCGGAGGATACGCAGTATTTT
TRBJ2-5 TRBV24-1 few TRBD2 CATSDLASGRAFETQYF TGTGCCACCAGTGATTTGGCTAGCGGGAGGGCCTTCGAGACCCAGTACTTC
TRBJ2-1 TRBV7-9 few TRBD2 CASSPRALAGPSSYNEQFF TGTGCCAGCAGCCCGAGGGCACTAGCGGGTCCCAGCTCCTACAATGAGCAGTTCTTC
TRBJ1-1 TRBV9 - - CASSSGGGGLTEAFF TGTGCCAGCAGCTCTGGGGGGGGCGGCTTAACTGAAGCTTTCTTT
TRBJ2-1 TRBV10-3 few TRBD2 CAISDSRRGRAAYNEQFF TGTGCCATCAGTGACTCTAGGCGAGGGAGGGCCGCGTACAATGAGCAGTTCTTC
TRBJ2-7 TRBV4-1 few - CASSQASPAETTSYEQYF TGCGCCAGCAGCCAAGCTTCCCCGGCAGAGACGACTTCCTACGAGCAGTACTTC